The 3 T cell receptor beta chains below were found in one sample sequenced in a study of blood T cell repertoires in COVID-19. Produced via immunoSEQ multiplex PCR; TCRdb's table is partial and in-frame only. The sample carries about half a million clones, 70% to 90% recorded once. The sample was PBMCs or T cells enriched from blood (not recorded which). The receptors derive from a woman aged 60-75 years who had recovered from COVID-19.

This clone has only one observation. This chain links TRBV12-3 or TRBV12-4 with TRBJ1-2, with TRBD1 matching over 7 bases. This CDR3 spans 13 amino acids. The V and J ends lost 8 bases and 4 bases, in that order; junction bases with no gene match: 7. CDR3 in amino acids: CASSGRDSYGYTF. DNA of the CDR3: TGTGCCAGCTCCGGCCGGGACAGCTATGGCTACACCTTC.

The genes are TRBV12-5 and TRBJ2-3; 7 bases agree with TRBD2. The CDR3 length is 15 residues. J gave up 4 bases and V 6 bases, and 10 bases lay outside the gene matches. Germline lookup yields CDR1 LGHNT and CDR2 FRNRAP. DNA of the CDR3: TGTGCTAGTGGGGCTGGGACTACCCGATCAGATACGCAGTATTTT. This encodes CASGAGTTRSDTQYF.

The chain employs TRBV7-8 and TRBJ1-1; 9 nucleotides agree with TRBD1. Trimming removed 5 bases from V and 3 bases from J; junction bases left unmatched: 7. CDR1 SGHVS and CDR2 FQNEAQ come from the germline V gene. CDR3 size: 15 residues. The CDR3 nucleotides read TGTGCCAGCAGCAGCTACAGGGGGCAGGACACTGAAGCTTTCTTT. Protein: CASSSYRGQDTEAFF.